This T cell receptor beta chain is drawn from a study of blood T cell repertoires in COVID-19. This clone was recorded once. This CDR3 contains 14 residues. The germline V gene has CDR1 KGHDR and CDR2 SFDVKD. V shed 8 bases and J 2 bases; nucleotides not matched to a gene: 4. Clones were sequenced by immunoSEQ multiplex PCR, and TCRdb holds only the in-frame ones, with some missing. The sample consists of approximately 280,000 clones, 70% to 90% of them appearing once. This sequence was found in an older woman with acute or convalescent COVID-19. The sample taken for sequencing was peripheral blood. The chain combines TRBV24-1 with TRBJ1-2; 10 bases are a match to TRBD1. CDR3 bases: TGTGCCACCAAAGGGACAGGGGAAAACTATGGCTACACCTTC. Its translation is CATKGTGENYGYTF.